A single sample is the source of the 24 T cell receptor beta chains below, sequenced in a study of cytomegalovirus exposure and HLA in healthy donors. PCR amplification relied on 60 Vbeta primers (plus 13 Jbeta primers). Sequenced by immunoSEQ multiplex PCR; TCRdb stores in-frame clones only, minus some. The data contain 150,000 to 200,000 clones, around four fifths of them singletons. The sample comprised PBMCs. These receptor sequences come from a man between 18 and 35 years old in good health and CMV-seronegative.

The CDR3: CASSRSFQETQYF. The CDR3 region has the DNA TGTGCCAGCAGCAGGTCCTTCCAAGAGACCCAGTACTTC. The chain couples TRBV6-5 to TRBJ2-5, with unresolved D. Germline-derived CDR1 and CDR2 are MNHEY and SVGAGI. The CDR3 contains 13 residues. Trimming took off 6 bases at V and 1 base at J, with 9 bases between the two ends.

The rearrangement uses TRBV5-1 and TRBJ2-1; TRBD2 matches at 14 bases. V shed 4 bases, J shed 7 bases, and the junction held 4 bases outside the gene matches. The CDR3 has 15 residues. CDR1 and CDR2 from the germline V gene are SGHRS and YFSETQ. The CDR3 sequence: CASSPGLAGVNEQFF. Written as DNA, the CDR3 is TGCGCCAGCAGCCCGGGACTAGCGGGAGTAAATGAGCAGTTCTTC.

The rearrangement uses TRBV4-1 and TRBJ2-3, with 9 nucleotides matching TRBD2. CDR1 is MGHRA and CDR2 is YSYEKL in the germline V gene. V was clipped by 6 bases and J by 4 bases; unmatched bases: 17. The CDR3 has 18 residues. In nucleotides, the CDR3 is TGCGCCAGCAGGCCGGACGGAGAGGCGGGGGGGCGGGCAGATACGCAGTATTTT. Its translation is CASRPDGEAGGRADTQYF.

The CDR3 coding sequence is TGTGCCAGCAGTACCGGGACAGGGGAAGAAAAACTGTTTTTT. The encoded protein is CASSTGTGEEKLFF. This chain connects TRBV2 to TRBJ1-4, with 10 bases identical to TRBD1. The germline gives CDR1 SNHLY, CDR2 FYNNEI. With V trimmed by 5 bases and J by 8 bases, 5 bases remained unmatched. The CDR3 is 14 residues long.

CDR3 loop: CASGLRGDTQYF. The CDR3 bases are TGTGCCAGCGGGCTAAGGGGGGATACGCAGTATTTT. V is TRBV7-3 and J is TRBJ2-3, with a tentative D call TRBD1 (6 bases). Germline CDR1 SGHTA, CDR2 FQGTGA. V gave up 8 bases and J gave up 6 bases, with 12 bases separating them. The CDR3 sequence is 12 residues long.

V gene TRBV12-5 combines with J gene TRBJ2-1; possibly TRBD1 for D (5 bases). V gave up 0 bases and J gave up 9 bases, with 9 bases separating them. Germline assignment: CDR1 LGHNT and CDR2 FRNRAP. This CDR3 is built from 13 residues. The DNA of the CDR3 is TGTGCTAGTGGTTTGGTAAGAAGGGGTGAGCAGTTCTTC. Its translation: CASGLVRRGEQFF.

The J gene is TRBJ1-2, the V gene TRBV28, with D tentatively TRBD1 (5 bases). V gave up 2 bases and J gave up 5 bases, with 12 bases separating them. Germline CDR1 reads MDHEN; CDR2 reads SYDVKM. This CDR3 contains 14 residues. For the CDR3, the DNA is TGTGCCAGCAGTTTAGGGGGGTCGTGGTATGGCTACACCTTC. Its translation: CASSLGGSWYGYTF.

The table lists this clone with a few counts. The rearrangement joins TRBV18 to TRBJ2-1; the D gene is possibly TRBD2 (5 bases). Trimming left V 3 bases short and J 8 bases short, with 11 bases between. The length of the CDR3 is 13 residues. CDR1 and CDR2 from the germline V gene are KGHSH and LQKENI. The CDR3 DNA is TGTGCCAGCTCACCTCGGGGTCCGCATGAGCAGTTCTTC. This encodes CASSPRGPHEQFF.

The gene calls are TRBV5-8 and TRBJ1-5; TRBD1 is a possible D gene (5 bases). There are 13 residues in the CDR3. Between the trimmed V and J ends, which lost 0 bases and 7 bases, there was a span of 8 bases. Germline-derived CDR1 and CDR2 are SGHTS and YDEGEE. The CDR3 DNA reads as TGTGCCAGCAGCTTGGCTGCAGGGCAGCCCCAGCATTTT. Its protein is CASSLAAGQPQHF.

The CDR3 DNA sequence: TGTGCCAGCAGCTCCCGGGACAGCTACCAAGAGACCCAGTACTTC. Protein product: CASSSRDSYQETQYF. The chain joins TRBV7-9 to TRBJ2-5; 7 bases map to TRBD1. CDR3 length: 15 residues. CDR1 is SEHNR, CDR2 FQNEAQ, per germline (reference sequence). The V and J ends lost 4 bases and 0 bases, in that order; junction bases with no gene match: 5.

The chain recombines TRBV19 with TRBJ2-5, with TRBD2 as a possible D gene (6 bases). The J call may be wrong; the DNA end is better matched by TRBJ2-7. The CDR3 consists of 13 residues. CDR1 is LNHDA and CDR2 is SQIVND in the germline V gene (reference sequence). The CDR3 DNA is TGTGCCAGTAGTCCCGGGAGAGGAGGCGAGCAGTACTTC. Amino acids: CASSPGRGGEQYF.

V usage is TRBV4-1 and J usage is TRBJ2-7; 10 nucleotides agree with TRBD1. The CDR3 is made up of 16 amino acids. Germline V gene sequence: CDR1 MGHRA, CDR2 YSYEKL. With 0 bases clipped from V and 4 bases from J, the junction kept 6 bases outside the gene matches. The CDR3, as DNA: TGCGCCAGCAGCCAAGAGGTGGACAGGGGGTATTACGAGCAGTACTTC. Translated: CASSQEVDRGYYEQYF.

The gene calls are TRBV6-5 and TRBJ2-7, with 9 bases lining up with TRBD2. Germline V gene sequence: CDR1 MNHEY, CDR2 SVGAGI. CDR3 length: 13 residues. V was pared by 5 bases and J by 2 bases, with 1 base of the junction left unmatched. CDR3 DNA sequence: TGTGCCAGCAGTGGACTAGCGACCTACGAGCAGTACTTC. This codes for CASSGLATYEQYF.

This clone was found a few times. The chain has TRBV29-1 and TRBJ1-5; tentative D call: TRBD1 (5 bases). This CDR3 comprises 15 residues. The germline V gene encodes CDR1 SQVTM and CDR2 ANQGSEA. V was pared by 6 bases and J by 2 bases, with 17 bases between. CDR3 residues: CSVSLDMYGNQPQHF. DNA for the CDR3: TGCAGCGTCTCCCTGGACATGTATGGCAATCAGCCCCAGCATTTT.

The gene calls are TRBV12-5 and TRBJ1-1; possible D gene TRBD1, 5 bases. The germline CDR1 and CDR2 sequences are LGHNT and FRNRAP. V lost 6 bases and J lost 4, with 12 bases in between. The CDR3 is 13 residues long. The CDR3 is CASGPGGGTEAFF. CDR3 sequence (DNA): TGTGCTAGTGGGCCTGGCGGGGGCACTGAAGCTTTCTTT.

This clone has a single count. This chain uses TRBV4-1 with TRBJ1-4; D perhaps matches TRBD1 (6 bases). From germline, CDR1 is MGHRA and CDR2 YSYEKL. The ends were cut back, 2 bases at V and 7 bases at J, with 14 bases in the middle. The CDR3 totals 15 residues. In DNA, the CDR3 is TGCGCCAGCAGCCAAACAGGGACCCCTAGTGAAAAACTGTTTTTT. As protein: CASSQTGTPSEKLFF.

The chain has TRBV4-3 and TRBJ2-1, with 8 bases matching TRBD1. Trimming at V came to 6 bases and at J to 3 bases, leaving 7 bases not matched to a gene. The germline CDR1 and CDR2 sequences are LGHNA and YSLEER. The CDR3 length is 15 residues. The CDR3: CASSRYRGDYNEQFF. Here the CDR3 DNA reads TGCGCCAGCAGTCGTTACAGGGGGGACTACAATGAGCAGTTCTTC.

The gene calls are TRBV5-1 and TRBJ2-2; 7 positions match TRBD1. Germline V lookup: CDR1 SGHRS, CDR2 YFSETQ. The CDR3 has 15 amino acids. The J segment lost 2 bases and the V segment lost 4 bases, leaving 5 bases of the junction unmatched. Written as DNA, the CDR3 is TGCGCCAGCAGCCCGGGACAGAGTAACACCGGGGAGCTGTTTTTT. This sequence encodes CASSPGQSNTGELFF.

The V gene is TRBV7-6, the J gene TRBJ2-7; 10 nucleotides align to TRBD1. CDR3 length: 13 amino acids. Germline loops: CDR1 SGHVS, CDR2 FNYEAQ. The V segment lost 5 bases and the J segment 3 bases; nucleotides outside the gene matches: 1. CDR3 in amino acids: CASSGDRGYEQYF. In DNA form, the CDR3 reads TGTGCCAGCAGCGGGGACAGGGGCTACGAGCAGTACTTC.

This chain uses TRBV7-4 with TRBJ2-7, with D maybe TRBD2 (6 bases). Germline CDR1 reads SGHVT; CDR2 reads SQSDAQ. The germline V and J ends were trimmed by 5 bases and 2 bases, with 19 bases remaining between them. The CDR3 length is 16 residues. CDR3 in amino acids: CASSPPQGGAAYEQYF. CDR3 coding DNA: TGTGCCAGCAGCCCACCCCAGGGCGGGGCGGCCTACGAGCAGTACTTC.

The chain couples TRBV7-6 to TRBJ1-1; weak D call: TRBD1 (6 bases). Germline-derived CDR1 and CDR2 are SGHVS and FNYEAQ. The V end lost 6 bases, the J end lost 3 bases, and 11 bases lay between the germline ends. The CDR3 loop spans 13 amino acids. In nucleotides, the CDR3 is TGTGCCAGCAGGCTACAGGGTGACACTGAAGCTTTCTTT. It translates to CASRLQGDTEAFF.

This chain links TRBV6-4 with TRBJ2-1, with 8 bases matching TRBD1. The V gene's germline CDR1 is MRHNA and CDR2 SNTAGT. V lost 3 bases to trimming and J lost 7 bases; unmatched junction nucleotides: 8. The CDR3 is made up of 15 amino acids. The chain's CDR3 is CASSEIGQGVNEQFF. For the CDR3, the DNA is TGTGCCAGCAGTGAAATTGGACAGGGTGTAAATGAGCAGTTCTTC.

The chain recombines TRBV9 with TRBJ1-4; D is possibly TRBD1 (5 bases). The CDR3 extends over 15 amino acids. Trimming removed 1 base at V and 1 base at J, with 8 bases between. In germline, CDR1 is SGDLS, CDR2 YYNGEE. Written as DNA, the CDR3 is TGTGCCAGCAGCGTACAGGGTCAAACTAATGAAAAACTGTTTTTT. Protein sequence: CASSVQGQTNEKLFF.

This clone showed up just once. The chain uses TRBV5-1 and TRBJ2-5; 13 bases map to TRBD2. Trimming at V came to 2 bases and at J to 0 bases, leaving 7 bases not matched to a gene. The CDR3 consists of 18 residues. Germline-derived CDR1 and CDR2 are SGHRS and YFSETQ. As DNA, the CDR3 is TGCGCCAGCAGCTTCGGACTAGCGGGAGCGGCGTACCAAGAGACCCAGTACTTC. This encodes CASSFGLAGAAYQETQYF.